This TCR beta chain comes out of a study of T cell responses to AZD1222 COVID-19 vaccine. The protocol was immunoSEQ multiplex PCR, while the TCRdb copy is restricted to in-frame clones and leaves out a portion. The sample has about 79,000 clones; more than 75% are singletons. This clonotype originated in an adult in good health. The material sequenced was peripheral blood, taken on day 0 of AZD1222 vaccination.

CDR3: CATSLGRNNSPLHF. CDR3 coding DNA: TGTGCCACCAGTCTCGGAAGAAATAATTCACCCCTCCACTTT. The chain couples TRBV24-1 to TRBJ1-6; no definite D call. The germline V and J ends were trimmed by 6 bases and 5 bases, with 10 bases remaining between them. The CDR3 consists of 14 residues. CDR1 and CDR2 (germline): KGHDR, SFDVKD.